This TCR beta chain was retrieved from a study of OX40 agonist ivuxolimab in advanced cancers. Study-wide findings and caveats: Among the lowest peripheral clonal expansion occurred in 0.1-3.0 mg/kg partial responders.

Prior autoimmune disease or systemic immunosuppression barred patients. For this clone: Its antigen is not identified.

Germline V lookup: CDR1 MGHRA, CDR2 YSYEKL. The length of the CDR3 is 15 residues. Trimming took off 0 bases at V and 5 bases at J, with 11 bases between the two ends. Produced via immunoSEQ multiplex PCR; TCRdb's table is partial and in-frame only. The table records 18,000 or so clones, approximately 80% of them present only once. The source material was CD4+ or CD8+ T cells sorted from blood, sampled in a trial of the OX40 agonist ivuxolimab. The receptor was isolated from an adult with an advanced solid tumor such as melanoma, head and neck, liver or kidney cancer. This chain links TRBV4-1 with TRBJ1-5; tentative D call: TRBD1 (5 bases). CDR3 nucleotide sequence: TGCGCCAGCAGCCAAGACGGGACGGGCGATCAGCCCCAGCATTTT. It translates to CASSQDGTGDQPQHF.